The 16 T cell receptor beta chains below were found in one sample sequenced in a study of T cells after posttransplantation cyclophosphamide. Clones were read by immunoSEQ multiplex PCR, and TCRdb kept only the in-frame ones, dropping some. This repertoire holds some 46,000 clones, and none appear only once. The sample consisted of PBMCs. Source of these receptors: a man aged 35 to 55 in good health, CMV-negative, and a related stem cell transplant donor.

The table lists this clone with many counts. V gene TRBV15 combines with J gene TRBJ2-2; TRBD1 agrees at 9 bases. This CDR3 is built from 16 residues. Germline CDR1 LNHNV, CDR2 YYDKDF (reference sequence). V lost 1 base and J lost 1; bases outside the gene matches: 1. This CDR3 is CATSRGDRENTGELFF. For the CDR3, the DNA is TGTGCCACCAGCAGAGGGGACAGGGAGAACACCGGGGAGCTGTTTTTT. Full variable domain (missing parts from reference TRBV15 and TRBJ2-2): DAMVIQNPRYQVTQFGKPVTLSCSQTLNHNVMYWYQQKSSQAPKLLFHYYDKDFNNEADTPDNFQSRRPNTSFCFLDIRSPGLGDTAMYLCATSRGDRENTGELFFGEGSRLTVL.

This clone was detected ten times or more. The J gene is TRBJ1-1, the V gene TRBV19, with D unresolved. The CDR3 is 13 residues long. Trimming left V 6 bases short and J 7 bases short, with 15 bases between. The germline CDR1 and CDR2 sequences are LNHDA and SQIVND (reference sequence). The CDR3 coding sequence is TGTGCCAGTAGGGTACGAGGAGTGAGTGAAGCTTTCTTT. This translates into CASRVRGVSEAFF.

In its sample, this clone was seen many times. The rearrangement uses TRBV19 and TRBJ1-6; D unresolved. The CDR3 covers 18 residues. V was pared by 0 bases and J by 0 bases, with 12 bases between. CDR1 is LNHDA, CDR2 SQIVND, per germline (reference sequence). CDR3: CASSIDPPGSSYNSPLHF. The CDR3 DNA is TGTGCCAGTAGTATAGATCCCCCGGGAAGCTCCTATAATTCACCCCTCCACTTT.

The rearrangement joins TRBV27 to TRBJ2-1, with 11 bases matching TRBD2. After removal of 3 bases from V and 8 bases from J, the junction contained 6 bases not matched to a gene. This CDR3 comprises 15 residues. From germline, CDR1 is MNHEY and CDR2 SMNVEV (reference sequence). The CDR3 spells CASSFSGGAWDEQFF. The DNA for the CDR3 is TGTGCCAGCAGTTTTAGCGGGGGGGCCTGGGATGAGCAGTTCTTC.

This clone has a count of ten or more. The CDR3 region is CASSNVGQGEQYV. The CDR3 DNA reads as TGTGCCAGCTCGAACGTGGGACAGGGGGAGCAGTACGTC. The gene calls are TRBV18 and TRBJ2-7, with 10 bases aligning to TRBD1. This CDR3 spans 13 amino acids. V dropped 6 bases and J dropped 7; count of bases not matched to a gene: 6. Germline lookup yields CDR1 KGHSH and CDR2 LQKENI.

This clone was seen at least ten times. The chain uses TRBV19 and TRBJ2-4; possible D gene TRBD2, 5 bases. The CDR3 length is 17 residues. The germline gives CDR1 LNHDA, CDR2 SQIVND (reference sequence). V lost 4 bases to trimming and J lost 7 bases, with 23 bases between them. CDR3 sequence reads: CASSRVGSEDIGNIQYF. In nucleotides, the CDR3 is TGTGCCAGTAGTAGGGTGGGTAGCGAAGACATCGGGAACATTCAGTACTTC.

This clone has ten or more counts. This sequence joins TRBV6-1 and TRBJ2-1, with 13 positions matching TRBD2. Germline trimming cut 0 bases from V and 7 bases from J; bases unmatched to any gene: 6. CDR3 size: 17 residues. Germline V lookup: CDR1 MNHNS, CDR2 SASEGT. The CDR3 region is CASSEAPLAGGLNEQFF. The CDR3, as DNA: TGTGCCAGCAGTGAAGCGCCACTAGCGGGAGGGCTGAATGAGCAGTTCTTC.

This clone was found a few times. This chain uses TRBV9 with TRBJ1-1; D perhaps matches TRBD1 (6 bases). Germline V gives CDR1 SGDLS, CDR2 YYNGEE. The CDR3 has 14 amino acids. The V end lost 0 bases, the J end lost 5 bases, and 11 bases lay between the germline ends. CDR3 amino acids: CASSVDQGRTEAFF. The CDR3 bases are TGTGCCAGCAGCGTAGACCAGGGGCGGACTGAAGCTTTCTTT.

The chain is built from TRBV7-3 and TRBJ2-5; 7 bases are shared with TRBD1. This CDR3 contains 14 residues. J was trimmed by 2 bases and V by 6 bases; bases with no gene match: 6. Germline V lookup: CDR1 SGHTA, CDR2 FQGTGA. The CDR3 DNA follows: TGTGCCAGCAGTCCGACAGGGATTCAAGAGACCCAGTACTTC. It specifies CASSPTGIQETQYF. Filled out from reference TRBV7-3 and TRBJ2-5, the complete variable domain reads GAGVSQTPSNKVTEKGKYVELRCDPISGHTALYWYRQSLGQGPEFLIYFQGTGAADDSGLPNDRFFAVRPEGSVSTLKIQRTERGDSAVYLCASSPTGIQETQYFGPGTRLLVL.

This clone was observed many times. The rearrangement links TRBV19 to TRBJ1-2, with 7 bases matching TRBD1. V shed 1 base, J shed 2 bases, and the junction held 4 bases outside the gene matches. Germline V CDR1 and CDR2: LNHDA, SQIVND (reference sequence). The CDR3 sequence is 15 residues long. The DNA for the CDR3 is TGTGCCAGTAGTATAGGCGTGACAGGGAACTATGGCTACACCTTC. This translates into CASSIGVTGNYGYTF.

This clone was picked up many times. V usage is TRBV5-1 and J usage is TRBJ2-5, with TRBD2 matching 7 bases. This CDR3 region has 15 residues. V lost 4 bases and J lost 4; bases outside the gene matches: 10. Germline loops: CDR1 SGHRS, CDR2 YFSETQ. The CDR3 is CASSPTLASGETQYF. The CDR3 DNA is TGCGCCAGCAGCCCAACGCTGGCTAGCGGAGAGACCCAGTACTTC.

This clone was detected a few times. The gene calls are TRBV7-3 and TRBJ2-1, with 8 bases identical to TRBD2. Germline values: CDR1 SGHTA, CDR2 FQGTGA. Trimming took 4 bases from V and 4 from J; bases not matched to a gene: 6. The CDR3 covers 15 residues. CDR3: CASSSWASGYNEQFF. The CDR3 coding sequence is TGTGCCAGCAGCTCCTGGGCTAGCGGGTACAATGAGCAGTTCTTC. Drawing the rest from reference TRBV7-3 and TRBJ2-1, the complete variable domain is GAGVSQTPSNKVTEKGKYVELRCDPISGHTALYWYRQSLGQGPEFLIYFQGTGAADDSGLPNDRFFAVRPEGSVSTLKIQRTERGDSAVYLCASSSWASGYNEQFFGPGTRLTVL.

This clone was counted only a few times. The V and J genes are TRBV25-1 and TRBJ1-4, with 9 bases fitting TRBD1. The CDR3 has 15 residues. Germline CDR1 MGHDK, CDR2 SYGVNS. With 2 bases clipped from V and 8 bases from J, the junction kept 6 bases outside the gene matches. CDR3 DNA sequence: TGTGCCAGCAGTGAACGGACAGGGGCGCTGGAAAAACTGTTTTTT. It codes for CASSERTGALEKLFF.

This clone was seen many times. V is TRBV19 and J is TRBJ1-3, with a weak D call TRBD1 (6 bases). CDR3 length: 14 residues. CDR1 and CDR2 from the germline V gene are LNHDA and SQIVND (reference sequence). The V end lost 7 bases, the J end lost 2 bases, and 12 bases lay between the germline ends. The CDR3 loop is CASNPGQAGNTIYF. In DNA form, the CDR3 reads TGTGCCAGTAACCCGGGACAAGCTGGAAACACCATATATTTT.

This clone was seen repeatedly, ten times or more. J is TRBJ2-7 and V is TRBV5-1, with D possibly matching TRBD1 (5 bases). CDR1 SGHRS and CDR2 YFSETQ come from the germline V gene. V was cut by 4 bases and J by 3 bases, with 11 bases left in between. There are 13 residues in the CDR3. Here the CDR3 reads CASSPQQGYEQYF. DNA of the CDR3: TGCGCCAGCAGCCCCCAGCAGGGCTACGAGCAGTACTTC. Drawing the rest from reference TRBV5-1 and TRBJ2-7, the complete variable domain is KAGVTQTPRYLIKTRGQQVTLSCSPISGHRSVSWYQQTPGQGLQFLFEYFSETQRNKGNFPGRFSGRQFSNSRSEMNVSTLELGDSALYLCASSPQQGYEQYFGPGTRLTVT.

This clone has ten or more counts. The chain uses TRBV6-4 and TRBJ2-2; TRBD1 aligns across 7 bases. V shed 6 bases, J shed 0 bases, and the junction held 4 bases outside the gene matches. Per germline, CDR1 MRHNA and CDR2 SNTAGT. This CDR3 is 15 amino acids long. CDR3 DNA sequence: TGTGCCAGCAGGGCACAGGGGACGAACACCGGGGAGCTGTTTTTT. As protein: CASRAQGTNTGELFF.